This TCR beta chain was documented in a study of shared clonotypes between healthy human individuals. Profiling relied on immunoSEQ multiplex PCR, and the TCRdb table lists in-frame clones only, not all of them. The repertoire holds about 2.4 million clones, with over 85% as singletons. This CDR3 region has 15 residues. Germline V gene sequence: CDR1 SEHNR, CDR2 FQNEAQ (reference sequence). Trimming cost V 5 bases and J 1 base, with 14 bases left between them. This sequence joins TRBV7-9 and TRBJ1-2; D remains unclear. The sequencing sample was made of naive CD4+ T cells from PBMCs. Noted subset: CD45RA+ positively selected. This receptor was obtained from a man between 18 and 35 years old in good health. Some clones in this sample may be carry-over from other donors' samples. The CDR3 loop reads CASSAAVRSNYGYTF. The CDR3 coding sequence is TGTGCCAGCAGCGCCGCGGTGAGGAGTAACTATGGCTACACCTTC.